These 18 T cell receptor beta chains share one sample of origin, sequenced in a study of T-cell reconstitution after alpha-beta-depleted transplantation in children. The authors prepared the TCRbeta library with unique molecular identifiers. TCRdb ran MiXCR on the PCR reads and lists one entry per CDR3 protein. The sample holds approximately 500,000 distinct CDR3 sequences; 25% to 30% are singletons and the top ten take under 45%. This specimen was PBMCs, taken before TCRalphabeta/CD19-depleted stem cell transplant. These TCRs come from a boy less than two years old with Wiskott-Aldrich syndrome, due to receive a stem cell transplant.

This clonotype was seen more than once but under ten times. The chain is built from TRBV29-1 and TRBJ2-7, with TRBD1 identical over 7 bases. Germline CDR1 and CDR2: SQVTM and ANQGSEA. V shed 3 bases, J shed 4 bases, and the junction held 6 bases outside the gene matches. The CDR3 is made up of 13 amino acids. CDR3 sequence reads: CSVDKGAGYEQYF. CDR3 DNA: TGCAGCGTTGATAAGGGGGCAGGTTACGAGCAGTACTTC.

This clonotype has a handful of counts. The rearrangement uses TRBV12-3 or TRBV12-4 and TRBJ2-7; D is possibly TRBD1 or TRBD2 (5 bases each). This CDR3 comprises 12 residues. The V end was cut by 5 bases, the J end by 7 bases, with 12 bases between. The CDR3 reads CASSGASGEQYF. The DNA of the CDR3 is TGTGCCAGCAGTGGGGCATCGGGAGAGCAGTACTTC.

The rearrangement uses TRBV5-1 and TRBJ1-1; tentatively, D is TRBD1 (6 bases). Germline V lookup: CDR1 SGHRS, CDR2 YFSETQ. The CDR3 runs to 12 residues. Trimming stripped 4 bases from V and 8 bases from J, with 12 bases between. The CDR3 nucleotides read TGCGCCAGCAGCGCGGACAGAGTAGAAGCTTTCTTT. It codes for CASSADRVEAFF. Supplemented by reference TRBV5-1 and TRBJ1-1, the full variable domain reads KAGVTQTPRYLIKTRGQQVTLSCSPISGHRSVSWYQQTPGQGLQFLFEYFSETQRNKGNFPGRFSGRQFSNSRSEMNVSTLELGDSALYLCASSADRVEAFFGQGTRLTVV.

This clonotype was seen more than once but under ten times. The V and J genes are TRBV5-8 and TRBJ2-3, with D perhaps TRBD2 (5 bases). The CDR3 contains 12 residues. V was trimmed by 3 bases and J by 8 bases, leaving 10 bases between them. Germline values: CDR1 SGHTS, CDR2 YDEGEE. CDR3 protein: CASSSTEGTQYF. The CDR3 coding sequence is TGTGCCAGCAGCTCTACAGAGGGTACGCAGTATTTT.

V usage is TRBV29-1 and J usage is TRBJ1-5; weak D call: TRBD1 (6 bases). Germline V gene lookup returns CDR1 SQVTM and CDR2 ANQGSEA. Trimming left V 6 bases short and J 13 bases short, with 16 bases between. The CDR3 totals 11 residues. CDR3 bases: TGCAGCGTCCTGCGGGGGGGGCTTCAGCATTTT. This codes for CSVLRGGLQHF. Using reference TRBV29-1 and TRBJ1-5 for the parts outside the CDR3, the full variable domain is SAVISQKPSRDICQRGTSLTIQCQVDSQVTMMFWYRQQPGQSLTLIATANQGSEATYESGFVIDKFPISRPNLTFSTLTVSNMSPEDSSIYLCSVLRGGLQHFGDGTRLSIL.

The chain recombines TRBV27 with TRBJ2-5, with 10 bases lining up with TRBD2. CDR3 length: 19 residues. With V trimmed by 1 base and J by 1 base, 12 bases remained unmatched. The germline V gene has CDR1 MNHEY and CDR2 SMNVEV (reference sequence). The CDR3 loop reads CASSLYPPLAGAGQETQYF. DNA for the CDR3: TGTGCCAGCAGTTTATATCCCCCTCTAGCGGGAGCCGGCCAAGAGACCCAGTACTTC.

The genes are TRBV5-1 and TRBJ2-2; no clear D. CDR1 is SGHRS, CDR2 YFSETQ, per germline. The CDR3 spans 15 residues. Trimming took 0 bases from V and 1 from J, leaving 7 bases between them. For the CDR3, the DNA is TGCGCCAGCAGCTTGGGAGCGCAGAACACCGGGGAGCTGTTTTTT. This encodes CASSLGAQNTGELFF.

This clonotype came up a few times. The rearrangement joins TRBV5-1 to TRBJ1-1; D is perhaps TRBD1 (6 bases). The CDR3 is 14 amino acids. V gave up 0 bases and J gave up 5 bases, with 11 bases separating them. The germline V gene encodes CDR1 SGHRS and CDR2 YFSETQ. CDR3 region: CASSLGARGTEAFF. The CDR3 DNA sequence: TGCGCCAGCAGCTTGGGGGCAAGGGGGACTGAAGCTTTCTTT.

The CDR3 DNA follows: TGTGCCAGCAGCGAACTAGCGGGCTACGAGCAGTACTTC. Translation: CASSELAGYEQYF. J is TRBJ2-7 and V is TRBV4-2; 9 bases line up with TRBD2. The CDR3 consists of 13 residues. Germline V gene lookup returns CDR1 LGHNA and CDR2 YNFKEQ. V lost 5 bases, J lost 3 bases, and 2 bases stayed unmatched.

The chain uses TRBV5-1 and TRBJ2-2; 9 positions agree with TRBD2. V was pared by 4 bases and J by 1 base, with 5 bases of the junction left unmatched. Germline CDR1 is SGHRS and CDR2 is YFSETQ. CDR3 size: 16 residues. CDR3 nucleotides: TGCGCCAGCAGCAGCTTTAGCGGGAGGAACACCGGGGAGCTGTTTTTT. Residues: CASSSFSGRNTGELFF.

This clonotype was observed a handful of times. J is TRBJ2-1 and V is TRBV12-3 or TRBV12-4; perhaps TRBD2 as D (6 bases). V shed 3 bases and J shed 8 bases, with 17 bases lying between them. The CDR3 runs 15 residues. The CDR3 sequence is CASSFDSLPGDEQFF. The CDR3 DNA reads as TGTGCCAGCAGTTTCGACAGTCTGCCGGGGGATGAGCAGTTCTTC.

This clonotype was recorded a few times. The V gene is TRBV5-1, the J gene TRBJ2-5; 8 nucleotides line up with TRBD2. V lost 4 bases, J lost 4 bases, and 9 bases stayed unmatched. CDR3 size: 15 residues. Germline CDR1 and CDR2: SGHRS and YFSETQ. CDR3 amino acids: CASSLELAALETQYF. Written as DNA, the CDR3 is TGCGCCAGCAGCCTCGAACTAGCGGCCCTAGAGACCCAGTACTTC.

The gene calls are TRBV4-1 and TRBJ1-3; possible D gene TRBD1, 6 bases. Germline V gene lookup returns CDR1 MGHRA and CDR2 YSYEKL. This CDR3 has 14 amino acids. Deletions cut 0 bases from V and 10 bases from J, with 13 bases between. The CDR3 is CASSQDTQGLTIYF. DNA for the CDR3: TGCGCCAGCAGCCAAGATACACAGGGTCTTACCATATATTTT.

V usage is TRBV4-2 and J usage is TRBJ1-2; 9 bases match TRBD1. Germline lookup yields CDR1 LGHNA and CDR2 YNFKEQ. J gave up 7 bases and V 3 bases, and 6 bases lay outside the gene matches. The CDR3 sequence is 14 residues long. The CDR3 nucleotides are TGTGCCAGCAGCCATCGACAGGGGGTGTTTGGCTACACCTTC. Amino acid sequence: CASSHRQGVFGYTF.

The V call is TRBV6-5, the J call TRBJ1-1, with D possibly TRBD1 on 6 matching bases. Germline lookup yields CDR1 MNHEY and CDR2 SVGAGI. This CDR3 is 14 amino acids long. V was shortened by 3 bases and J by 7 bases, with 15 bases between the two germline ends. For the CDR3, the DNA is TGTGCCAGCAGTTATAAGGGGGGGCGAGGTGAAGCTTTCTTT. Translation gives CASSYKGGRGEAFF.

This clonotype has a handful of counts. The genes are TRBV9 and TRBJ2-1; 10 nucleotides align to TRBD2. The CDR3 contains 16 residues. Germline V gene lookup returns CDR1 SGDLS and CDR2 YYNGEE. The J segment lost 6 bases and the V segment lost 7 bases, leaving 13 bases of the junction unmatched. The CDR3 DNA is TGTGCCAGCCGTCCTCTCCTAGCGGGAGTTGGCAATGAGCAGTTCTTC. It yields the protein CASRPLLAGVGNEQFF.

This clonotype has just a few counts. The V call is TRBV7-3, the J call TRBJ2-3; D could derive from TRBD1 or TRBD2 (7 bases each). Germline loops: CDR1 SGHTA, CDR2 FQGTGA. The CDR3 contains 15 residues. V was pared by 0 bases and J by 8 bases, with 15 bases between. The DNA for the CDR3 is TGTGCCAGCAGCTTAACGGGGAGGGGGCTGGGTACGCAGTATTTT. It encodes CASSLTGRGLGTQYF.

The chain employs TRBV20-1 and TRBJ2-3; 7 nucleotides match TRBD1. The germline V gene has CDR1 DFQATT and CDR2 SNEGSKA (reference sequence). V lost 4 bases, J lost 1 base, and 5 bases stayed unmatched. The length of the CDR3 is 14 residues. For the CDR3, the DNA is TGCAGTGCTATATTGACAGGGCGCACAGATACGCAGTATTTT. Residues: CSAILTGRTDTQYF.